The 5 T cell receptor beta chains presented below share a single source sample, sequenced in a study of blood T cells in healthy people across ages. A second PCR, run for about 6 to 11 cycles, used a sample-barcoded 5' primer plus a J-beta primer mix. MiXCR, run by TCRdb on the 5' RACE reads, gives a single entry per CDR3 protein. Here the sample spans about 1,800,000 distinct CDR3 sequences, 25% to 30% being singletons. The sample consisted of blood. The source of these receptors is a young woman in good health.

This clonotype was recorded at least ten times. The chain uses TRBV4-1 and TRBJ2-5; 8 bases match TRBD2. J lost 5 bases, V lost 5 bases, and 7 bases had no gene match. CDR3 length equals 14 residues. CDR1 and CDR2 from the germline V gene are MGHRA and YSYEKL. CDR3 protein: CASSTLGGGETQYF. The DNA of the CDR3 is TGCGCCAGCAGCACCCTCGGGGGGGGCGAGACCCAGTACTTC.

With respect to this clonotype: A read error may produce the germline difference seen at one junction end. The J gene is TRBJ1-2, the V gene TRBV9; TRBD1 is a possible D gene (5 bases). This CDR3 comprises 13 residues. CDR1 and CDR2 (germline): SGDLS, YYNGEE. The CDR3 spells CTSSPQTAGGYTF. The CDR3 DNA reads as TGTACCAGCAGCCCGCAGACAGCCGGAGGCTACACCTTC.

This clonotype showed up many times. The V and J genes are TRBV29-1 and TRBJ2-4, with TRBD2 as a possible D gene (6 bases). The CDR3 extends over 16 amino acids. CDR1 is SQVTM and CDR2 is ANQGSEA in the germline V gene. Trimming cost V 0 bases and J 5 bases, with 17 bases left between them. For the CDR3, the DNA is TGCAGCGTTGAAGAGCGGGACTCCCCTCACGAAAACATTCAGTACTTC. Translating it yields CSVEERDSPHENIQYF.

CDR3 DNA sequence: TGTGCCAGCAGCTTAGCCCTCGTAGGAGAAGCTTTCTTT. Translation: CASSLALVGEAFF. V is TRBV11-2 and J is TRBJ1-1; the D is unclear. Trimming took off 1 base at V and 8 bases at J, with 11 bases between the two ends. Germline V gives CDR1 SGHAT, CDR2 FQNNGV. This CDR3 is 13 amino acids long.

This clonotype turned up a few times. The chain couples TRBV10-3 to TRBJ1-5; possibly TRBD1 for D (5 bases). CDR1 and CDR2 (germline): ENHRY, SYGVKD. Between the trimmed V and J ends, which lost 2 bases and 9 bases, there was a span of 11 bases. The CDR3 loop spans 13 amino acids. The CDR3 protein is CAISEGGQGPQHF. The CDR3 DNA reads as TGTGCCATCAGTGAGGGTGGACAAGGGCCCCAGCATTTT.